This T cell receptor beta chain is from a study of CD8 T cells in Susac syndrome. The CD8+ and CD4+ T cells were negatively isolated, with the TEMRA cells enriched by FACS. The CDR3 totals 16 residues. Germline V CDR1 and CDR2: MNHEY, SVGEGT. The junction had 6 bases not matched to a gene; V was cut back by 5 bases and J by 2 bases. Reverse transcription of about 0.5 to 1 ug RNA used random hexamers. TCR beta CDR3 was amplified by immunoSEQ multiplex PCR. This amplification extended across 54 Vbeta and 13 Jbeta segments. TCRdb re-derived calls from the immunoSEQ multiplex PCR reads in MiXCR, one entry per CDR3 protein. The sample consists of almost 450,000 distinct CDR3 sequences, approximately 85% of them appearing once.

The material sequenced was CD8+ T cells from PBMCs. This TCR came from a human donor with multiple sclerosis. V and J are TRBV6-2 or TRBV6-3 and TRBJ2-7, with TRBD2 matching 13 bases. The CDR3 protein is CASSPLTSGGPYEQYF. CDR3 DNA: TGTGCCAGCAGTCCCCTGACTAGCGGGGGGCCCTACGAGCAGTACTTC.